This T cell receptor beta chain stems from a study of identical twins. The CDR3 runs 17 residues. Germline V lookup: CDR1 SGDLS, CDR2 YYNGEE. V dropped 4 bases and J dropped 4; count of bases not matched to a gene: 10. This clonotype was found a few times. One entry per CDR3 protein, called by TCRdb with MiXCR from the 5' RACE reads. The repertoire includes 500,000 to 600,000 distinct CDR3 sequences, roughly a fifth of them detected once, and 0.91% sits in the top ten. These data were also filed under a second study, of T cells expressing NK-cell markers.

Sequencing input: CD4+ T cells sorted from blood. The receptor was derived from a woman aged 18-35 years in good health. The genes are TRBV9 and TRBJ2-5; 13 bases line up with TRBD2. CDR3 loop: CASSPAGLAGVIETQYF. CDR3 DNA: TGTGCCAGCAGCCCGGCCGGACTAGCGGGAGTGATAGAGACCCAGTACTTC.